The source of this TCR beta chain is a study of early T cells in non-severe SARS-CoV-2 infection. About the research overall: Sequenced bulk RNA came from whole blood that was unsorted, and chains were unpaired.

In its sample, this clonotype was seen many times. Its antigen is unidentified. Each single cDNA molecule received a unique molecular identifier. From the 5' RACE reads, TCRdb called clonotypes with MiXCR, one entry per CDR3 protein. The data show around 44,000 distinct CDR3 sequences, about 9.8% seen once. General study findings and limits: Clonotype matching in VDJdb favored anti-spike CD8 responses and did not capture private and CD4 specificities.

The sample taken for sequencing was whole blood. The TCR sequence derives from an adult who was a healthcare worker with PCR-confirmed SARS-CoV-2 infection or an uninfected control (not recorded which).

This CDR3 is CSVEEHGGAVGYEQYF. The CDR3 coding sequence is TGCAGCGTTGAAGAGCATGGGGGCGCGGTCGGCTACGAGCAGTACTTC. The V gene is TRBV29-1, the J gene TRBJ2-7, with D possibly TRBD1 on 6 matching bases. CDR1 is SQVTM and CDR2 is ANQGSEA in the germline V gene. Trimming left V 0 bases short and J 3 bases short, with 18 bases between. The CDR3 has 16 amino acids.